The 29 T cell receptor beta chains given below trace back to one sample, sequenced in a study of T-cell memory formation after mild COVID-19 (dated by TCRdb to the early 2020s). The protocol used for the library was 5' RACE. Sequencer: Illumina NovaSeq 6000. The public reads were reprocessed in TCRdb via fastp at Q25 and MiXCR, keeping in-frame beta chains. Merged by CDR3 protein, the rows form single entries marked with the most common genes and DNA. This sample comprises more than 120,000 distinct CDR3 sequences, 15% to 20% of them detected only once. Of the sample, around 2.5% is held by the ten largest clones. Sequencing was carried out using PBMCs or a T cell subset sorted from them (not recorded which). The receptors stem from an adult woman who had mild COVID-19 (a few samples of this study predate the infection). The sample titles of this study are shuffled in the database, so cell type and time point are left out; the donor was told from shared clones.

This clonotype turned up a few times. The V gene is TRBV28, the J gene TRBJ2-3; 10 bases are a match to TRBD2. The CDR3 sequence is 18 residues long. Germline V gene sequence: CDR1 MDHEN, CDR2 SYDVKM. J gave up 2 bases and V 2 bases, and 10 bases lay outside the gene matches. The CDR3 sequence: CASSLRAGGLAFTDTQYF. CDR3 in DNA: TGTGCCAGCAGTTTAAGGGCTGGGGGACTAGCGTTCACAGATACGCAGTATTTT. Based on the CDR3 plus reference TRBV28 and TRBJ2-3, the full variable domain is DVKVTQSSRYLVKRTGEKVFLECVQDMDHENMFWYRQDPGLGLRLIYFSYDVKMKEKGDIPEGYSVSREKKERFSLILESASTNQTSMYLCASSLRAGGLAFTDTQYFGPGTRLTVL.

The genes are TRBV7-8 and TRBJ1-1; D unclear. This CDR3 has 14 amino acids. The V end was cut by 3 bases, the J end by 1 base, with 9 bases between. Germline V gene lookup returns CDR1 SGHVS and CDR2 FQNEAQ. This CDR3 reads CASSLGSWNTEAFF. DNA for the CDR3: TGTGCCAGCAGCTTGGGGAGCTGGAACACTGAAGCTTTCTTT.

The rearrangement links TRBV12-3 or TRBV12-4 to TRBJ1-1; D is undetermined. The CDR3 is 14 residues long. V was clipped by 5 bases and J by 1 base, with 11 bases between them. The CDR3: CASSHRRGNTEAFF. In DNA form, the CDR3 reads TGTGCCAGCAGTCACCGACGGGGGAACACTGAAGCTTTCTTT.

This clonotype was seen many times. The rearrangement links TRBV12-3 or TRBV12-4 to TRBJ2-7, with 14 bases that match TRBD2. The V and J ends lost 4 bases and 6 bases, in that order; junction bases with no gene match: 2. The CDR3 is 14 residues long. CDR3 region: CASSSGLAGGEQYF. CDR3 DNA sequence: TGTGCCAGCAGTTCCGGACTAGCGGGAGGCGAGCAGTACTTC.

The rearrangement uses TRBV12-3 or TRBV12-4 and TRBJ2-5; 8 bases fit TRBD2. The V and J ends lost 5 bases and 2 bases, in that order; junction bases with no gene match: 13. CDR3 length equals 17 residues. The CDR3 protein is CASSPARGGGHQETQYF. CDR3 in DNA: TGTGCCAGCAGTCCCGCCCGGGGCGGGGGGCATCAAGAGACCCAGTACTTC.

This clonotype was seen more than once but under ten times. V is TRBV12-3 or TRBV12-4 and J is TRBJ1-4; no clear D. The CDR3 runs to 14 residues. Trimming shortened V by 6 bases and J by 11 bases, and 19 bases separated the two germline ends. CDR3 sequence (DNA): TGTGCCAGCAGCAATACCGGGCCTGGGAGGAAACTGTTTTTT. Protein product: CASSNTGPGRKLFF.

The J gene is TRBJ2-1, the V gene TRBV20-1; no clear D gene. Germline V lookup: CDR1 DFQATT, CDR2 SNEGSKA (reference sequence). Trimming left V 3 bases short and J 4 bases short, with 10 bases between. CDR3 length equals 13 residues. CDR3 DNA: TGCAGTGCTAGTTTCCCTGTTTACAATGAGCAGTTCTTC. The encoded protein is CSASFPVYNEQFF.

This clonotype occurred a few times. The chain has TRBV7-2 and TRBJ2-6; D may be TRBD2 (7 bases). Trimming took off 1 base at V and 2 bases at J, with 12 bases between the two ends. Looked up from germline, CDR1 is SGHTA and CDR2 is FQGNSA. The CDR3 sequence is 17 residues long. The CDR3 sequence: CASSLEGGLPGANVLTF. For the CDR3, the DNA is TGTGCCAGCAGCTTAGAGGGGGGGCTCCCTGGGGCCAACGTCCTGACTTTC.

The chain carries TRBV27 and TRBJ1-6, with D possibly being TRBD1 (6 bases). The CDR3 has 16 amino acids. Germline V CDR1 and CDR2: MNHEY, SMNVEV (reference sequence). V lost 6 bases, J lost 8 bases, and 20 bases lay in between. The CDR3 is CASRALWGGLDSPLHF. The CDR3 nucleotides read TGTGCCAGCAGGGCCCTTTGGGGGGGGCTGGATTCACCCCTCCACTTT.

The V call is TRBV11-3, the J call TRBJ2-7; TRBD1 matches 11 bases. The CDR3 contains 12 residues. The V gene's germline CDR1 is SGHNT and CDR2 YENEEA. With V trimmed by 8 bases and J by 6 bases, 3 bases remained unmatched. The chain's CDR3 is CASRDRGVEQYF. The CDR3 DNA sequence: TGTGCCAGCCGGGACAGGGGGGTCGAGCAGTACTTC.

This chain uses TRBV4-1 with TRBJ2-7, with D hard to call. CDR3 length equals 15 residues. The germline V gene has CDR1 MGHRA and CDR2 YSYEKL. V gave up 2 bases and J gave up 3 bases, with 14 bases separating them. CDR3 DNA sequence: TGCGCCAGCAGCCAACGTGCGATTGTGTTCTACGAGCAGTACTTC. Translated: CASSQRAIVFYEQYF.

This clonotype was seen only a few times. This CDR3 is CASSPQDRAYGYTF. In nucleotides, the CDR3 is TGTGCCAGCAGTCCCCAGGACAGGGCCTATGGCTACACCTTC. This chain uses TRBV27 with TRBJ1-2; 8 positions agree with TRBD1. The CDR3 length is 14 residues. The J segment lost 4 bases and the V segment lost 5 bases, leaving 6 bases of the junction unmatched. The germline V gene has CDR1 MNHEY and CDR2 SMNVEV (reference sequence).

The chain has TRBV12-3 or TRBV12-4 and TRBJ2-3; D is ambiguous. The CDR3 length is 11 residues. The V and J ends lost 4 bases and 5 bases respectively, with 4 bases between them. DNA of the CDR3: TGTGCCAGCAGTTCGGTAGATACGCAGTATTTT. It yields the protein CASSSVDTQYF.

The table lists this clonotype with many counts. V usage is TRBV5-1 and J usage is TRBJ2-3, with D hard to call. This CDR3 spans 14 amino acids. The germline gives CDR1 SGHRS, CDR2 YFSETQ. V lost 0 bases, J lost 0 bases, and 5 bases lay in between. The CDR3 DNA is TGCGCCAGCAGCTTGGCTCAGAGCACAGATACGCAGTATTTT. Protein sequence: CASSLAQSTDTQYF.

This clonotype was seen a handful of times. The chain employs TRBV3-1 and TRBJ2-4, with no clear D. The CDR3 length is 15 residues. The ends were cut back, 6 bases at V and 0 bases at J, with 12 bases in the middle. Germline V gives CDR1 LGHDT, CDR2 YNNKEL (reference sequence). The CDR3, as DNA: TGTGCCAGCAGTATCAACGGAGTAGCCAAAAACATTCAGTACTTC. This gives the protein CASSINGVAKNIQYF.

The chain recombines TRBV5-6 with TRBJ1-2, with D perhaps TRBD1 (6 bases). V was trimmed by 4 bases and J by 4 bases, leaving 20 bases between them. Germline values: CDR1 SGHDT, CDR2 YYEEEE. This CDR3 is 16 amino acids long. In nucleotides, the CDR3 is TGTGCCAGCAGCCATCGGGGGGCGTCGGTTGTCTATGGCTACACCTTC. Translated: CASSHRGASVVYGYTF.

The gene calls are TRBV7-6 and TRBJ2-5; perhaps TRBD2 as D (5 bases). This CDR3 is 16 amino acids long. Per germline, CDR1 SGHVS and CDR2 FNYEAQ. V was cut by 1 base and J by 5 bases, with 17 bases left in between. The CDR3 nucleotides are TGTGCCAGCAGCTTAGTAGGTGGGAGCTTTAGCGAGACCCAGTACTTC. Translating it yields CASSLVGGSFSETQYF.

This clonotype was observed at least ten times. CDR3: CASSPGTGNTGELFF. The DNA of the CDR3 is TGTGCCAGCAGCCCGGGGACAGGGAACACCGGGGAGCTGTTTTTT. This chain connects TRBV7-2 to TRBJ2-2; 8 nucleotides agree with TRBD1. Trimming cost V 5 bases and J 1 base; bases outside gene matches: 3. The CDR3 has 15 residues. Germline assignment: CDR1 SGHTA and CDR2 FQGNSA.

This clonotype occurred a few times. The chain has TRBV12-3 or TRBV12-4 and TRBJ1-5, with D maybe TRBD1 (6 bases). With 7 bases removed from V and 5 bases from J, the gap between germline ends came to 12 bases. This CDR3 spans 13 amino acids. CDR3 sequence reads: CASTFRGDQPQHF. The CDR3, as DNA: TGTGCCAGCACTTTTAGGGGGGATCAGCCCCAGCATTTT.

Only a few counts were recorded for this clonotype. This chain uses TRBV5-1 with TRBJ2-3; 7 nucleotides match TRBD2. There are 19 residues in the CDR3. Germline V gives CDR1 SGHRS, CDR2 YFSETQ. With 4 bases clipped from V and 3 bases from J, the junction kept 20 bases outside the gene matches. The CDR3 is CASSVFGEGAGFRTDTQYF. CDR3 nucleotides: TGCGCCAGCAGCGTCTTCGGGGAGGGAGCAGGATTTAGGACAGATACGCAGTATTTT.

This clonotype came up a few times. The V and J genes are TRBV12-3 or TRBV12-4 and TRBJ2-2; perhaps TRBD1 as D (6 bases). Trimming shortened V by 6 bases and J by 5 bases, and 13 bases separated the two germline ends. The CDR3 is made up of 14 amino acids. In nucleotides, the CDR3 is TGTGCCAGCAGAGTCCGAGGGGGTACCGGGGAGCTGTTTTTT. Its protein product is CASRVRGGTGELFF.

This clonotype was observed a handful of times. The V call is TRBV21-1, the J call TRBJ2-7; the D segment call TRBD1 is taken from the table without a DNA check. TRBV21-1 is recorded as a pseudogene. The CDR3 is made up of 15 amino acids. CDR3 in DNA: TGTGCCAGCAGCAAAAGGGGGGGCGACGGCTACGAGCAGTACTTC. Translated, it gives CASSKRGGDGYEQYF.

The sample holds a few counts of this clonotype. The chain joins TRBV3-1 to TRBJ2-5; 11 nucleotides align to TRBD2. The CDR3 covers 16 residues. J gave up 3 bases and V 4 bases, and 7 bases lay outside the gene matches. Germline loops: CDR1 LGHDT, CDR2 YNNKEL (reference sequence). CDR3 DNA sequence: TGTGCCAGCAGCCCATGGCTAGCGGGGGGTGAAGAGACCCAGTACTTC. Translating it yields CASSPWLAGGEETQYF.

The chain recombines TRBV20-1 with TRBJ2-3; TRBD2 agrees at 10 bases. This CDR3 is built from 17 residues. V gave up 2 bases and J gave up 0 bases; unmatched junction bases: 8. In germline, CDR1 is DFQATT, CDR2 SNEGSKA (reference sequence). CDR3 sequence reads: CSARLAGAYLSTDTQYF. The CDR3 nucleotides are TGCAGTGCTAGACTAGCGGGAGCCTATCTCAGCACAGATACGCAGTATTTT.

On this clonotype itself: At one end, the junction sequence differs from germline, possibly due to a read error. The V and J genes are TRBV12-3 or TRBV12-4 and TRBJ2-7, with D possibly matching TRBD2 (5 bases). This CDR3 is built from 15 residues. Here the CDR3 reads CASSLTTGESSEQYF. In DNA, the CDR3 is TGTGCCAGCAGTCTCACGACCGGGGAATCCTCCGAGCAGTACTTC.

This clonotype was detected many times. J is TRBJ2-1 and V is TRBV18; D could derive from TRBD1 or TRBD2 (5 bases each). The CDR3 covers 15 residues. CDR1 and CDR2 from the germline V gene are KGHSH and LQKENI. The ends were cut back, 2 bases at V and 10 bases at J, with 18 bases in the middle. This chain's CDR3 is CASSPEARPRGEQFF. In DNA form, the CDR3 reads TGTGCCAGCTCACCAGAGGCTAGGCCCCGGGGCGAGCAGTTCTTC.

Only a few counts were recorded for this clonotype. The rearrangement joins TRBV5-1 to TRBJ1-3; TRBD1 aligns across 9 bases. V trimming: 4 bases; J trimming: 6 bases; junction bases outside the gene matches: 2. This CDR3 has 13 amino acids. CDR1 is SGHRS and CDR2 is YFSETQ in the germline V gene. In nucleotides, the CDR3 is TGCGCCAGCAGCCGGGACAGGGAAAACACCATATATTTT. It encodes CASSRDRENTIYF.

This chain joins TRBV10-3 and TRBJ2-1; weak D call: TRBD1 (5 bases). Germline assignment: CDR1 ENHRY and CDR2 SYGVKD. There are 15 residues in the CDR3. The V gene lost 0 bases and the J gene lost 9 bases, with 15 bases spanning the gap. The CDR3 region is CAISESGAGMGEQFF. Written as DNA, the CDR3 is TGTGCCATCAGTGAGTCAGGGGCAGGGATGGGTGAGCAGTTCTTC.

The chain has TRBV2 and TRBJ2-7; TRBD2 aligns across 7 bases. V lost 7 bases and J lost 3; bases outside the gene matches: 12. There are 15 residues in the CDR3. Per the germline V gene, CDR1 is SNHLY and CDR2 is FYNNEI. CDR3 residues: CASIPRGASGYEQYF. Written as DNA, the CDR3 is TGTGCCAGCATCCCCAGAGGGGCTAGCGGCTACGAGCAGTACTTC.